The 32 T cell receptor beta chains presented below share a single source sample, sequenced in a study of T cells in Graves' hyperthyroidism and ophthalmopathy (dated by TCRdb to between 2018 and 2021). The method behind the library was multiplex PCR. The sample was run on an Illumina HiSeq 2000. The TCR beta CDR3 regions were amplified from the RNA transcripts. For the first round of RT-PCR on the TCR CDR3, the HTBI primer set was used together with the Qiagen OneStep RT-PCR kit. TCRdb ran its own pipeline on the public reads, namely fastp trimming at Q25 and MiXCR clone calling, and kept in-frame beta chains. Every distinct CDR3 protein forms one entry, paired with its most common genes and DNA. A total of about 400,000 distinct CDR3 sequences appear in this sample, roughly 25% of them only once. The ten largest clones add up to roughly 80% of the sample. The sample taken for sequencing was blood. These receptors originate from a man aged 45 to 65 with Graves' hyperthyroidism.

This clonotype was recorded many times. The chain has TRBV2 and TRBJ2-1, with D possibly being TRBD1 (8 bases). Trimming took off 5 bases at V and 5 bases at J, with 16 bases between the two ends. Germline CDR1 is SNHLY and CDR2 is FYNNEI. The CDR3 extends over 15 amino acids. CDR3 loop: CASSQQGGLDNEQFF. CDR3 coding DNA: TGTGCCAGCAGTCAACAGGGGGGGTTAGACAATGAGCAGTTCTTC.

This clonotype was observed many times. J is TRBJ2-1 and V is TRBV5-1, with 8 bases aligning to TRBD1. With V trimmed by 0 bases and J by 7 bases, 6 bases remained unmatched. CDR3 length: 15 residues. The V gene's germline CDR1 is SGHRS and CDR2 YFSETQ. This chain's CDR3 is CASSLVGQGTNEQFF. The CDR3 nucleotides read TGCGCCAGCAGCTTGGTAGGACAGGGTACAAATGAGCAGTTCTTC.

This clonotype was picked up a small number of times. CDR3 in amino acids: CSASQGINTEAFF. CDR3 DNA sequence: TGCAGTGCTAGTCAGGGGATTAACACTGAAGCTTTCTTT. The chain combines TRBV20-1 with TRBJ1-1; maybe TRBD1 (6 bases). CDR1 is DFQATT, CDR2 SNEGSKA, per germline (reference sequence). V shed 3 bases and J shed 2 bases, with 10 bases lying between them. CDR3 length equals 13 residues.

The chain carries TRBV4-2 and TRBJ2-1; 11 bases align to TRBD2. The CDR3 loop spans 17 amino acids. With 0 bases clipped from V and 8 bases from J, the junction kept 9 bases outside the gene matches. The V gene's germline CDR1 is LGHNA and CDR2 YNFKEQ. The chain's CDR3 is CASSQDRVTSGSYEQFF. The CDR3 nucleotides read TGTGCCAGCAGCCAAGATCGGGTTACTAGCGGGAGCTATGAGCAGTTCTTC.

The DNA of the CDR3 is TGTGCCAGCAGTCAAGACAGGTTCCAGCCCCAGCATTTT. The encoded protein is CASSQDRFQPQHF. The genes are TRBV7-2 and TRBJ1-5; D perhaps matches TRBD1 (6 bases). The CDR3 is made up of 13 amino acids. Trimming took 6 bases from V and 7 from J, leaving 13 bases between them. Germline lookup yields CDR1 SGHTA and CDR2 FQGNSA.

The V and J genes are TRBV28 and TRBJ2-7, with 8 bases lining up with TRBD1. There are 14 residues in the CDR3. The germline gives CDR1 MDHEN, CDR2 SYDVKM. V shed 3 bases and J 4 bases; nucleotides not matched to a gene: 5. The CDR3 loop reads CASSFPGGGYEQYF. DNA for the CDR3: TGTGCCAGCAGTTTTCCAGGGGGCGGTTACGAGCAGTACTTC. The whole variable domain, remainder taken from reference TRBV28 and TRBJ2-7, is DVKVTQSSRYLVKRTGEKVFLECVQDMDHENMFWYRQDPGLGLRLIYFSYDVKMKEKGDIPEGYSVSREKKERFSLILESASTNQTSMYLCASSFPGGGYEQYFGPGTRLTVT.

The V gene is TRBV9, the J gene TRBJ2-1; 8 bases match TRBD2. CDR1 SGDLS and CDR2 YYNGEE come from the germline V gene. With V trimmed by 3 bases and J by 9 bases, 11 bases remained unmatched. The CDR3 is 15 amino acids. The CDR3 sequence is CASSDNSGTSAEQFF. Here the CDR3 DNA reads TGTGCCAGCAGCGACAATAGCGGGACTTCGGCTGAGCAGTTCTTC.

This clonotype was counted at least ten times. The rearrangement joins TRBV6-1 to TRBJ2-1; 7 bases agree with TRBD2. Losses at the gene ends were 7 bases for V and 5 bases for J; bases not matched to a gene: 8. Germline CDR1 reads MNHNS; CDR2 reads SASEGT. CDR3 length: 14 residues. The CDR3 sequence: CASTLAGRDNEQFF. The CDR3 DNA reads as TGTGCCAGCACCTTAGCGGGTAGGGACAATGAGCAGTTCTTC.

This clonotype was seen a few times. The chain links TRBV12-3 or TRBV12-4 to TRBJ2-3; 12 nucleotides agree with TRBD2. The CDR3 loop spans 17 amino acids. J was trimmed by 6 bases and V by 5 bases; bases with no gene match: 12. This CDR3 reads CASSPLPSSGRADTQYF. CDR3 DNA sequence: TGTGCCAGCAGTCCACTCCCCTCTAGCGGGAGGGCTGATACGCAGTATTTT.

There are many counts of this clonotype. This chain joins TRBV5-1 and TRBJ2-1; TRBD2 matches at 8 bases. There are 16 residues in the CDR3. Germline loops: CDR1 SGHRS, CDR2 YFSETQ. V lost 4 bases and J lost 8; bases outside the gene matches: 14. CDR3 loop: CASSHVAGGPPYEQFF. As DNA, the CDR3 is TGCGCCAGCAGCCACGTGGCGGGAGGACCTCCCTATGAGCAGTTCTTC.

This clonotype was found a few times. The rearrangement links TRBV13 to TRBJ2-7; TRBD2 might be the D (6 bases). Trimming shortened V by 4 bases and J by 2 bases, and 12 bases separated the two germline ends. Per the germline V gene, CDR1 is PRHDT and CDR2 is FYEKMQ (reference sequence). This CDR3 is 14 amino acids long. CDR3 DNA sequence: TGTGCCAGCAGCTCCCGGGACTCCCCCTACGAGCAGTACTTC. It yields the protein CASSSRDSPYEQYF.

Only a few counts were recorded for this clonotype. The gene calls are TRBV29-1 and TRBJ2-2, with no clear D. Trimming left V 6 bases short and J 6 bases short, with 8 bases between. Germline loops: CDR1 SQVTM, CDR2 ANQGSEA. The CDR3 extends over 11 amino acids. The CDR3 DNA is TGCAGCGTCTCTTCTCCCGGGGAGCTGTTTTTT. It specifies CSVSSPGELFF.

The rearrangement links TRBV14 to TRBJ2-1; the D call may be TRBD1 or TRBD2 (5 bases each). The CDR3 is 17 amino acids. From germline, CDR1 is SGHDN and CDR2 FVKESK. The V gene lost 1 base and the J gene lost 0 bases, with 13 bases spanning the gap. The chain's CDR3 is CASSQGPGPSSYNEQFF. For the CDR3, the DNA is TGTGCCAGCAGCCAAGGACCGGGACCTAGCTCCTACAATGAGCAGTTCTTC.

This clonotype was seen many times. The CDR3 region is CSATPWIASWDSPGSTDTQYF. CDR3 sequence (DNA): TGCAGTGCTACCCCTTGGATCGCCTCATGGGACTCCCCTGGATCCACAGATACGCAGTATTTT. V gene TRBV20-1 combines with J gene TRBJ2-3; possible D gene TRBD2, 6 bases. From germline, CDR1 is DFQATT and CDR2 SNEGSKA (reference sequence). Trimming took off 4 bases at V and 2 bases at J, with 34 bases between the two ends. The CDR3 contains 21 residues.

This chain links TRBV29-1 with TRBJ1-1; D is undetermined. The CDR3 is 13 residues long. V was pared by 3 bases and J by 1 base, with 9 bases between. Germline CDR1 reads SQVTM; CDR2 reads ANQGSEA. Written as DNA, the CDR3 is TGCAGCGTTGAGAAGGCCGGGAACACTGAAGCTTTCTTT. Translating it yields CSVEKAGNTEAFF.

Many counts were recorded for this clonotype. The chain couples TRBV7-9 to TRBJ2-1; D remains unclear. The ends were cut back, 0 bases at V and 6 bases at J, with 9 bases in the middle. From germline, CDR1 is SEHNR and CDR2 FQNEAQ (reference sequence). This CDR3 contains 14 residues. The CDR3 loop is CASSLASSLNEQFF. The CDR3 DNA reads as TGTGCCAGCAGCTTAGCCTCTTCCCTCAATGAGCAGTTCTTC.

The CDR3 here is CASSLGGEDREQYF. For the CDR3, the DNA is TGCGCCAGCAGCTTGGGAGGGGAGGATCGCGAGCAGTACTTC. This rearrangement joins TRBV5-1 to TRBJ2-7, with D perhaps TRBD2 (6 bases). Germline V CDR1 and CDR2: SGHRS, YFSETQ. The CDR3 runs to 14 residues. V dropped 0 bases and J dropped 6 bases, with 13 bases sitting between them.

This clonotype was seen only once. The chain joins TRBV6-1 to TRBJ2-2; D unresolved. Germline V CDR1 and CDR2: MNHNS, SASEGT. CDR3 length: 13 amino acids. Trimming took 7 bases from V and 2 from J, leaving 8 bases between them. CDR3 DNA: TGTGCCAGCATATCACTTAACACCGGGGAGCTGTTTTTT. Translating gives CASISLNTGELFF.

This clonotype came up a few times. The chain is built from TRBV27 and TRBJ2-2; D is uncertain. The CDR3 extends over 15 amino acids. CDR1 and CDR2 (germline): MNHEY, SMNVEV (reference sequence). Trimming took off 5 bases at V and 2 bases at J, with 12 bases between the two ends. CDR3 bases: TGTGCCAGCAGTCCAATCTATAGAAACACCGGGGAGCTGTTTTTT. This sequence encodes CASSPIYRNTGELFF.

Note on this clonotype: A much larger clone differs by one base, so this may be a read error. This chain joins TRBV2 and TRBJ2-1; no reliable D call. Looked up from germline, CDR1 is SNHLY and CDR2 is FYNNEI. This CDR3 is built from 11 residues. V shed 5 bases and J shed 12 bases, with 11 bases lying between them. CDR3 DNA sequence: TGTGCCAGCAGTTTTAGTTATTGGCAGTTCTTC. Translation: CASSFSYWQFF.

The rearrangement joins TRBV29-1 to TRBJ1-1, with 12 bases lining up with TRBD1. Germline loops: CDR1 SQVTM, CDR2 ANQGSEA. V trimming: 6 bases; J trimming: 5 bases; junction bases outside the gene matches: 7. The length of the CDR3 is 14 residues. DNA for the CDR3: TGCAGCGTCCGGGACAGGGGGCGGTGGACTGAAGCTTTCTTT. Its protein is CSVRDRGRWTEAFF.

The chain couples TRBV20-1 to TRBJ2-3, with 11 bases identical to TRBD1. Germline trimming cut 6 bases from V and 5 bases from J; bases unmatched to any gene: 10. The CDR3 totals 15 residues. The germline V gene encodes CDR1 DFQATT and CDR2 SNEGSKA (reference sequence). CDR3 loop: CSAGDRGTFVDTQYF. In DNA, the CDR3 is TGCAGTGCAGGGGACAGGGGGACATTCGTAGATACGCAGTATTTT.

The CDR3: CSARVALGQFF. CDR3 nucleotides: TGCAGTGCTAGAGTAGCCCTCGGACAGTTCTTC. This sequence joins TRBV20-1 and TRBJ2-1; D is undetermined. Germline CDR1 DFQATT, CDR2 SNEGSKA (reference sequence). The V end was cut by 1 base, the J end by 13 bases, with 11 bases between. The CDR3 length is 11 residues.

V and J are TRBV28 and TRBJ2-7; D perhaps matches TRBD1 (5 bases). CDR3 length equals 14 residues. CDR1 is MDHEN and CDR2 is SYDVKM in the germline V gene. Between the trimmed V and J ends, which lost 5 bases and 0 bases, there was a span of 11 bases. CDR3 DNA: TGTGCCAGCAGTACAGGTAGGAGCTCCTACGAGCAGTACTTC. It codes for CASSTGRSSYEQYF.

V gene TRBV11-2 combines with J gene TRBJ2-7; TRBD1 aligns across 7 bases. CDR3 size: 15 residues. Germline-derived CDR1 and CDR2 are SGHAT and FQNNGV. V lost 0 bases to trimming and J lost 6 bases; unmatched junction nucleotides: 8. The CDR3 sequence: CASSLDNRGNSEQYF. CDR3 in DNA: TGTGCCAGCAGCTTAGACAACAGGGGAAATTCCGAGCAGTACTTC.

The J gene is TRBJ1-5, the V gene TRBV28; D gene ambiguous. This CDR3 region has 12 residues. V shed 3 bases and J shed 6 bases, with 6 bases lying between them. Germline loops: CDR1 MDHEN, CDR2 SYDVKM. The CDR3 here is CASSFPSQPQHF. For the CDR3, the DNA is TGTGCCAGCAGTTTCCCCTCTCAGCCCCAGCATTTT.

The chain joins TRBV6-4 to TRBJ2-3; maybe TRBD1 (6 bases). Germline assignment: CDR1 MRHNA and CDR2 SNTAGT. The CDR3 loop spans 17 amino acids. V was trimmed by 8 bases and J by 3 bases, leaving 24 bases between them. CDR3 sequence (DNA): TGTGCCAGCGGATCATTCCCACAGGGTCCGATGACAGATACGCAGTATTTT. Translated, it gives CASGSFPQGPMTDTQYF.

In the case of this clonotype: A much larger clone lies a single base off, so this may be a read error. The chain uses TRBV29-1 and TRBJ2-7, with 10 positions matching TRBD2. The assigned J gene may be wrong: the sequence end matches TRBJ2-1 better. CDR1 is SQVTM, CDR2 ANQGSEA, per germline. The CDR3 consists of 13 residues. The CDR3: CSVGTSGIYEQFF. CDR3 DNA sequence: TGCAGCGTTGGGACTAGCGGTATCTACGAGCAGTTCTTC.

This clonotype showed up many times. This sequence joins TRBV2 and TRBJ2-3; D is unresolved. Germline-derived CDR1 and CDR2 are SNHLY and FYNNEI. Trimming removed 6 bases at V and 10 bases at J, with 14 bases between. CDR3 size: 12 residues. CDR3 loop: CASRETPAPQYF. CDR3 DNA: TGTGCCAGCAGGGAGACCCCAGCTCCGCAGTATTTT.

The chain is built from TRBV27 and TRBJ1-5; D might be TRBD1 (5 bases). CDR1 is MNHEY and CDR2 is SMNVEV in the germline V gene (reference sequence). V lost 1 base and J 0 bases, leaving 16 bases between the germline ends. The CDR3 loop spans 18 amino acids. In nucleotides, the CDR3 is TGTGCCAGCAGTTTATTAGGTGTCAGTGGGGCTAGCAATCAGCCCCAGCATTTT. Amino acid sequence: CASSLLGVSGASNQPQHF.

V and J are TRBV3-1 and TRBJ2-1; 8 nucleotides match TRBD2. Per the germline V gene, CDR1 is LGHDT and CDR2 is YNNKEL (reference sequence). V trimming: 1 base; J trimming: 6 bases; junction bases outside the gene matches: 5. The length of the CDR3 is 15 residues. CDR3 sequence reads: CASSQGGLVTNEQFF. The CDR3 DNA sequence: TGTGCCAGCAGCCAAGGGGGACTAGTTACCAATGAGCAGTTCTTC.

This clonotype was detected many times. This rearrangement joins TRBV20-1 to TRBJ1-1; D is uncertain. CDR3 size: 12 residues. Germline CDR1 is DFQATT and CDR2 is SNEGSKA (reference sequence). The V end was cut by 4 bases, the J end by 1 base, with 7 bases between. The CDR3 DNA is TGCAGTGCTACCTACCAGAACACTGAAGCTTTCTTT. Translating gives CSATYQNTEAFF.